Shown below are 15 T cell receptor beta chains from a single sample sequenced in a study of cytomegalovirus exposure and HLA in healthy donors. PCR amplification relied on 60 Vbeta primers (plus 13 Jbeta primers). Sequencing used immunoSEQ multiplex PCR; TCRdb keeps in-frame clones, though not all of them. Of roughly 190,000 clones in the sample, 75% to 90% were seen once. Sample: PBMCs. Receptors were obtained from a man aged 40-49 years in good health and CMV-seropositive.

V usage is TRBV2 and J usage is TRBJ1-5, with D unresolved. Germline CDR1 reads SNHLY; CDR2 reads FYNNEI. Trimming cost V 0 bases and J 4 bases, with 7 bases left between them. The CDR3 is 14 amino acids. The CDR3: CASSEAGWNQPQHF. The DNA for the CDR3 is TGTGCCAGCAGTGAAGCCGGTTGGAATCAGCCCCAGCATTTT.

The CDR3: CAASRDSYEQYF. The CDR3 DNA is TGTGCCGCCTCACGGGACTCCTACGAGCAGTACTTC. The chain uses TRBV2 and TRBJ2-7; TRBD2 is a possible D gene (5 bases). CDR3 length: 12 amino acids. CDR1 and CDR2 (germline): SNHLY, FYNNEI. The germline V and J ends were trimmed by 11 bases and 0 bases, with 11 bases remaining between them.

This clone showed up just a few times. The chain carries TRBV4-3 and TRBJ2-7; D is uncertain. Trimming stripped 0 bases from V and 2 bases from J, with 11 bases between. Germline CDR1 reads LGHNA; CDR2 reads YSLEER. There are 15 residues in the CDR3. The CDR3 reads CASSQDELSAYEQYF. In DNA, the CDR3 is TGCGCCAGCAGCCAAGATGAGCTGTCCGCCTACGAGCAGTACTTC.

The V and J genes are TRBV27 and TRBJ2-5; 8 nucleotides match TRBD2. Germline V lookup: CDR1 MNHEY, CDR2 SMNVEV (reference sequence). The CDR3 covers 15 residues. V trimming: 6 bases; J trimming: 1 base; junction bases outside the gene matches: 7. The CDR3 bases are TGTGCCAGCAGATTAGCGGGGTACGTCCAAGAGACCCAGTACTTC. Translation gives CASRLAGYVQETQYF.

This sequence joins TRBV2 and TRBJ2-5, with a weak D call TRBD2 (7 bases). Trimming cost V 4 bases and J 7 bases, with 16 bases left between them. The CDR3 is 14 amino acids. The germline CDR1 and CDR2 sequences are SNHLY and FYNNEI. In DNA, the CDR3 is TGTGCCAGCAGTGGGGGGGGGCCCGGGGGGACCCAGTACTTC. Translation: CASSGGGPGGTQYF. Variable domain in full (rest from reference TRBV2 and TRBJ2-5): EPEVTQTPSHQVTQMGQEVILRCVPISNHLYFYWYRQILGQKVEFLVSFYNNEISEKSEIFDDQFSVERPDGSNFTLKIRSTKLEDSAMYFCASSGGGPGGTQYFGPGTRLLVL.

Written as DNA, the CDR3 is TGTGCCAGCAGTCTGGACGGGAAATACACCGGGGAGCTGTTTTTT. It specifies CASSLDGKYTGELFF. V and J are TRBV6-4 and TRBJ2-2, with D possibly TRBD2 on 5 matching bases. Germline CDR1 and CDR2: MRHNA and SNTAGT. V lost 5 bases, J lost 3 bases, and 13 bases lay in between. The CDR3 is made up of 15 amino acids.

The chain has TRBV5-1 and TRBJ1-1; D is perhaps TRBD1 (6 bases). V dropped 4 bases and J dropped 0 bases, with 16 bases sitting between them. CDR3 length equals 16 residues. Germline lookup yields CDR1 SGHRS and CDR2 YFSETQ. The CDR3 region is CASSPAGAGVNTEAFF. DNA of the CDR3: TGCGCCAGCAGCCCTGCGGGAGCAGGGGTGAACACTGAAGCTTTCTTT.

The chain couples TRBV30 to TRBJ1-3, with 10 positions matching TRBD1. Germline CDR1 reads GTSNPN; CDR2 reads SVGIG (reference sequence). The CDR3 contains 14 residues. Germline trimming cut 1 base from V and 3 bases from J; bases unmatched to any gene: 0. The CDR3 coding sequence is TGTGCCTGGAGTGGGACAGGGGGTGGAAACACCATATATTTT. It codes for CAWSGTGGGNTIYF.

This chain joins TRBV5-6 and TRBJ2-4; 7 bases fit TRBD1. The V and J ends lost 4 bases and 2 bases, in that order; junction bases with no gene match: 12. This CDR3 has 17 residues. Looked up from germline, CDR1 is SGHDT and CDR2 is YYEEEE. The CDR3 sequence is CASSPKPTGSPKNIQYF. CDR3 nucleotide sequence: TGTGCCAGCAGCCCTAAGCCGACAGGGTCGCCCAAAAACATTCAGTACTTC.

The chain employs TRBV7-8 and TRBJ1-2, with D unclear. Germline V CDR1 and CDR2: SGHVS, FQNEAQ. The CDR3 loop spans 16 amino acids. The ends were cut back, 4 bases at V and 0 bases at J, with 15 bases in the middle. The CDR3 sequence: CASSSGGHLANYGYTF. Here the CDR3 DNA reads TGTGCCAGCAGCTCAGGTGGTCACTTGGCTAACTATGGCTACACCTTC.

The rearrangement joins TRBV9 to TRBJ1-4, with 8 bases identical to TRBD1. Germline V gene sequence: CDR1 SGDLS, CDR2 YYNGEE. CDR3 length: 13 amino acids. J was trimmed by 8 bases and V by 4 bases; bases with no gene match: 4. For the CDR3, the DNA is TGTGCCAGCAGCACCAGACAGGGGGAAAAACTGTTTTTT. It codes for CASSTRQGEKLFF.

A note on this clone: Sequence at one end of the junction differs from germline and may be a read error. J is TRBJ1-2 and V is TRBV7-9; TRBD1 agrees at 9 bases. The germline gives CDR1 SEHNR, CDR2 FQNEAQ (reference sequence). The CDR3 spans 17 residues. The CDR3 loop is CSSSHLFGTGNSYGYTF. The CDR3 bases are TGTTCCAGCAGCCACCTCTTTGGGACAGGGAATTCCTATGGCTACACCTTC.

This clone was seen more than once but under ten times. This chain connects TRBV6-5 to TRBJ2-7; TRBD1 matches at 7 bases. Germline V lookup: CDR1 MNHEY, CDR2 SVGAGI. The V gene end was trimmed by 0 bases and the J gene end by 7 bases; junction bases not matched to a gene: 3. The CDR3 has 13 residues. The CDR3 is CASSYSGQPEQYF. DNA of the CDR3: TGTGCCAGCAGTTACTCGGGACAGCCGGAGCAGTACTTC.

This clone was detected only once. The rearrangement joins TRBV7-6 to TRBJ2-7; 7 bases map to TRBD1. Germline assignment: CDR1 SGHVS and CDR2 FNYEAQ. With V trimmed by 5 bases and J by 2 bases, 6 bases remained unmatched. This CDR3 comprises 14 residues. The CDR3 reads CASSQQGTAYEQYF. The CDR3 bases are TGTGCCAGCAGCCAACAAGGGACAGCCTACGAGCAGTACTTC.

This clone was seen only once. The CDR3 nucleotides read TGTGCCAGCAGCTTGGCAGGAATGGGGCACACTGAAGCTTTCTTT. Translating it yields CASSLAGMGHTEAFF. The chain employs TRBV5-4 and TRBJ1-1, with D tentatively TRBD1 (5 bases). The ends were cut back, 0 bases at V and 3 bases at J, with 12 bases in the middle. CDR1 SGHNT and CDR2 YYREEE come from the germline V gene (reference sequence). The CDR3 loop spans 15 amino acids.